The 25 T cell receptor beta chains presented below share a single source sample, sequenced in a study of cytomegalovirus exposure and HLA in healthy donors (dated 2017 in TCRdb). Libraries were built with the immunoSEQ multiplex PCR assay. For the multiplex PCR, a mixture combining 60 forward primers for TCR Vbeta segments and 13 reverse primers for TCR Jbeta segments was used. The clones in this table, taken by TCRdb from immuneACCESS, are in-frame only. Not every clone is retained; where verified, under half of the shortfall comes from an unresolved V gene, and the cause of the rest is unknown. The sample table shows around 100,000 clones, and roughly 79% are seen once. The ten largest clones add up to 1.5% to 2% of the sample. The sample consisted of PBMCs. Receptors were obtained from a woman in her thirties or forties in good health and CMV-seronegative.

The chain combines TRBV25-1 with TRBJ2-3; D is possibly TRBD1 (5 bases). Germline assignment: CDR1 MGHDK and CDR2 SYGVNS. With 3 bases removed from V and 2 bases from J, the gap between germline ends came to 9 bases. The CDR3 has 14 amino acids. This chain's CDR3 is CASSDLGHTDTQYF. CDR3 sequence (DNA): TGTGCCAGCAGTGATCTCGGACACACAGATACGCAGTATTTT.

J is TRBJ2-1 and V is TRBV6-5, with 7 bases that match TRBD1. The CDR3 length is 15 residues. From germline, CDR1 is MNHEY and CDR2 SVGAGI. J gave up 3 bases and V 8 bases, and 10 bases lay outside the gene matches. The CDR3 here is CASRTTGQIYNEQFF. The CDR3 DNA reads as TGTGCCAGCCGAACCACGGGACAGATCTACAATGAGCAGTTCTTC.

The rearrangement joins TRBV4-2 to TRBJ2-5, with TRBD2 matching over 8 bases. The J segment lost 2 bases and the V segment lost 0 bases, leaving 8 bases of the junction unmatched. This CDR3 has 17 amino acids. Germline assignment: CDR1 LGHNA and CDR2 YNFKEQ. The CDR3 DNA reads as TGTGCCAGCAGCCAAGATCTCCCGGGGGGGCTACAAGAGACCCAGTACTTC. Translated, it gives CASSQDLPGGLQETQYF.

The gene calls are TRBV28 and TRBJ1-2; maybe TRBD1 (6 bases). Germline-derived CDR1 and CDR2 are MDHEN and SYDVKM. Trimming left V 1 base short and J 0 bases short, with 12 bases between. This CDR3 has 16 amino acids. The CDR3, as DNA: TGTGCCAGCAGTTTATCGGACAGCAAAGCTAACTATGGCTACACCTTC. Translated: CASSLSDSKANYGYTF.

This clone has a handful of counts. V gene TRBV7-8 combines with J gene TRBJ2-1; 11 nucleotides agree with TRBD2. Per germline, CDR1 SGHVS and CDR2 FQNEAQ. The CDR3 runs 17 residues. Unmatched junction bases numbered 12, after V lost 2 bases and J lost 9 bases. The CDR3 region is CASSLLAGGSVNGEQFF. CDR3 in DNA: TGTGCCAGCAGCTTACTAGCGGGGGGATCGGTTAATGGTGAGCAGTTCTTC.

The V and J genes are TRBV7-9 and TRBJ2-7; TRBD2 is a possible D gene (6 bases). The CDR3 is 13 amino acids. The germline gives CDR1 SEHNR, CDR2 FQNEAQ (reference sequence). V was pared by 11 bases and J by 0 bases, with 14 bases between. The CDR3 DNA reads TGTGCCGGCTCGGACGGGAGCTCCTACGAGCAGTACTTC. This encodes CAGSDGSSYEQYF.

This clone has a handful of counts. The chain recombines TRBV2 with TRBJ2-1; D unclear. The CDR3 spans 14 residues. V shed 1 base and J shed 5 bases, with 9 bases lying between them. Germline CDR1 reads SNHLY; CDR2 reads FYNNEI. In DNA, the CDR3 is TGTGCCAGCAGTGAAGGCGGTTCAGACAATGAGCAGTTCTTC. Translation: CASSEGGSDNEQFF. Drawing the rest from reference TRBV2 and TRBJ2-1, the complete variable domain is EPEVTQTPSHQVTQMGQEVILRCVPISNHLYFYWYRQILGQKVEFLVSFYNNEISEKSEIFDDQFSVERPDGSNFTLKIRSTKLEDSAMYFCASSEGGSDNEQFFGPGTRLTVL.

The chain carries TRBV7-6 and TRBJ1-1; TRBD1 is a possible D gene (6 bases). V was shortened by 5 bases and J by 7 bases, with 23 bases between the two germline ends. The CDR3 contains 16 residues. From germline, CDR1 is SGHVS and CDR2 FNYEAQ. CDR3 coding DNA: TGTGCCAGCAGCACACGTCGGGGGGCCAGTATTGTTGAAGCTTTCTTT. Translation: CASSTRRGASIVEAFF.

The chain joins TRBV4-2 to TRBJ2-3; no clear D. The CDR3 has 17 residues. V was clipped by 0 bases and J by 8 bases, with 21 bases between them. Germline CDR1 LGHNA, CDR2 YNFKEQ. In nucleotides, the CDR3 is TGTGCCAGCAGCCAAGATGGTAACGCCCCCCTAGGAGCTACGCAGTATTTT. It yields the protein CASSQDGNAPLGATQYF.

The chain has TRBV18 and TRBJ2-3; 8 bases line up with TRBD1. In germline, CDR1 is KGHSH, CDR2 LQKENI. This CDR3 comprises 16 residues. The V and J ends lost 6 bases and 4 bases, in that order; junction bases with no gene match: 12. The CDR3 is CASSQAGGYTADTQYF. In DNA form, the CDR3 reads TGTGCCAGCTCCCAAGCAGGGGGCTACACCGCAGATACGCAGTATTTT.

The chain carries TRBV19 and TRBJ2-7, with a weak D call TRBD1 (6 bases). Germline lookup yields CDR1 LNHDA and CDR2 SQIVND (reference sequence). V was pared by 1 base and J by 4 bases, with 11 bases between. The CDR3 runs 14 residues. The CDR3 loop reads CASSIGAGEYEQYF. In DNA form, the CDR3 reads TGTGCCAGTAGTATAGGGGCAGGGGAGTACGAGCAGTACTTC. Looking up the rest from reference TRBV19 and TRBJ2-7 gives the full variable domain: DGGITQSPKYLFRKEGQNVTLSCEQNLNHDAMYWYRQDPGQGLRLIYYSQIVNDFQKGDIAEGYSVSREKKESFPLTVTSAQKNPTAFYLCASSIGAGEYEQYFGPGTRLTVT.

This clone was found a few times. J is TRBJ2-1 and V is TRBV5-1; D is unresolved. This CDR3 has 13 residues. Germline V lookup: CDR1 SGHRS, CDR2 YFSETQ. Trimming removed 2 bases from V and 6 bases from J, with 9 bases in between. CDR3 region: CASSFQAPNEQFF. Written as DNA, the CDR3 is TGCGCCAGCAGCTTTCAGGCACCCAATGAGCAGTTCTTC.

The CDR3 DNA is TGCGCCAGCAGCTTGGAGCCGCCCGGGGAGCTGTTTTTT. It yields the protein CASSLEPPGELFF. The rearrangement uses TRBV5-1 and TRBJ2-2, with D uncertain. Trimming took 0 bases from V and 6 from J, leaving 6 bases between them. Germline CDR1 reads SGHRS; CDR2 reads YFSETQ. This CDR3 has 13 amino acids.

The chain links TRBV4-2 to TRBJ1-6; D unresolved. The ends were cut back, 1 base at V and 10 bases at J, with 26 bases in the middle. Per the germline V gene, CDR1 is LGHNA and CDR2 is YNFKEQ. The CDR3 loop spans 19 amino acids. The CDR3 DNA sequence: TGTGCCAGCAGCCAAGCTCGGGAGCTAATACGGGCGGGCAGGTCACCCCTCCACTTT. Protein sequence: CASSQARELIRAGRSPLHF.

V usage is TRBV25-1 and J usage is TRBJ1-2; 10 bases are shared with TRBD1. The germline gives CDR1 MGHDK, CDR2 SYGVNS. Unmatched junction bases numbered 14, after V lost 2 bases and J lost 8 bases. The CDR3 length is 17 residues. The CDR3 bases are TGTGCCAGCAGTGAACTTTCTCCGGGACAGGGGTCAGGAGGCTACACCTTC. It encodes CASSELSPGQGSGGYTF.

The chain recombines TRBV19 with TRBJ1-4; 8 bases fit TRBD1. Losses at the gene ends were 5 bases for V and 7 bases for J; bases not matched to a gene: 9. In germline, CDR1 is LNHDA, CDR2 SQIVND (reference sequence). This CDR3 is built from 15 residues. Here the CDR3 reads CASSAWTGRAEKLFF. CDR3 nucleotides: TGTGCCAGTAGTGCCTGGACAGGGCGAGCTGAAAAACTGTTTTTT.

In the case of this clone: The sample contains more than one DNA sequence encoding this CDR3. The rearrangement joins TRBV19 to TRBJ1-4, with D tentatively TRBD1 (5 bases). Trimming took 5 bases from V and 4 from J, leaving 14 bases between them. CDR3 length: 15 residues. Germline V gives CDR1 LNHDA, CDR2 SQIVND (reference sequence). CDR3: CASSSPRRGNEKLFF. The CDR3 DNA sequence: TGTGCCAGTAGTTCCCCGCGAAGGGGTAATGAAAAACTGTTTTTT.

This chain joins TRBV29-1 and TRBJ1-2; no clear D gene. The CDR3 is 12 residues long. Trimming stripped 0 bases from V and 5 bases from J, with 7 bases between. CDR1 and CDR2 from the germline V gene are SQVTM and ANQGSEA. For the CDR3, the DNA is TGCAGCGTTGAAGAGGGCACGTATGGCTACACCTTC. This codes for CSVEEGTYGYTF.

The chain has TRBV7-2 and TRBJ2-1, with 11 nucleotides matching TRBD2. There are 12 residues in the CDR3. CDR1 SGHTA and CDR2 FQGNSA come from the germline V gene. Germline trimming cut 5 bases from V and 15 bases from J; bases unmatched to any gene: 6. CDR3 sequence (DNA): TGTGCCAGCAGCCTAGGACTAGCGGGCGTGTTCTTC. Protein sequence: CASSLGLAGVFF.

The CDR3 bases are TGTGCCAGCAGAGGACCCCCTAGGGGGACCCAGTACTTC. Translating it yields CASRGPPRGTQYF. The chain couples TRBV6-1 to TRBJ2-5; TRBD1 might be the D (5 bases). V lost 6 bases, J lost 7 bases, and 15 bases lay in between. The germline gives CDR1 MNHNS, CDR2 SASEGT. This CDR3 region has 13 residues.

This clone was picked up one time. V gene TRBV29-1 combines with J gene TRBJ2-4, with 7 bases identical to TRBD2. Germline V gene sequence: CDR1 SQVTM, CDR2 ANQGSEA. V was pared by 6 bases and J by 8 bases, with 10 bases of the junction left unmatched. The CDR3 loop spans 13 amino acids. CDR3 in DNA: TGCAGCGTAGTAGGGAGGGCCAGGGACATTCAGTACTTC. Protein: CSVVGRARDIQYF.

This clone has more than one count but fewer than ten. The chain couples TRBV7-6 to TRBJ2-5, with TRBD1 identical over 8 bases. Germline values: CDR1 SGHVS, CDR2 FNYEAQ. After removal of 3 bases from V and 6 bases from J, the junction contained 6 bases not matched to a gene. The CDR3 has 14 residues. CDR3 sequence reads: CASSLDRAVKTQYF. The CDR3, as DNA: TGTGCCAGCAGCTTGGACAGGGCAGTAAAGACCCAGTACTTC. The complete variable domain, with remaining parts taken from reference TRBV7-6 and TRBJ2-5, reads GAGVSQSPRYKVTKRGQDVALRCDPISGHVSLYWYRQALGQGPEFLTYFNYEAQQDKSGLPNDRFSAERPEGSISTLTIQRTEQRDSAMYRCASSLDRAVKTQYFGPGTRLLVL.

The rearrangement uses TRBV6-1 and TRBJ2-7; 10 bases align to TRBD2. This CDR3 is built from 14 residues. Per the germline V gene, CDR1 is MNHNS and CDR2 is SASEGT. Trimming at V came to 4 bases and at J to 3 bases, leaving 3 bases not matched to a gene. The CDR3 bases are TGTGCCAGCAGTGCACTAGCGGGAATCTACGAGCAGTACTTC. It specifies CASSALAGIYEQYF.

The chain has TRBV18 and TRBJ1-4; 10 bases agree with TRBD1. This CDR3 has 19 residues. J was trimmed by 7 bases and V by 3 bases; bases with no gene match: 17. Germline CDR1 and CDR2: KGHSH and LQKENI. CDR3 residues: CASSPSPGTGATRGEKLFF. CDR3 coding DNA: TGTGCCAGCTCACCTTCCCCCGGGACAGGGGCCACGCGGGGTGAAAAACTGTTTTTT.

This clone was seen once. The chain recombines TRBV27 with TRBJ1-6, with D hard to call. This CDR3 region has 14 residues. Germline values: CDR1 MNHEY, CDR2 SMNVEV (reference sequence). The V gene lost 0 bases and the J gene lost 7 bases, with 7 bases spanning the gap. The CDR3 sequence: CASSLSRGNSPLHF. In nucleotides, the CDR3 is TGTGCCAGCAGTTTATCCCGGGGAAATTCACCCCTCCACTTT.